The following is a TCR beta chain sequence with its context. Its binding antigen is unknown. No base qualities exist here, and no much larger clone lies one base off it. The cohort was made up of hundreds of healthy bone marrow donors. At the time of sampling, every cohort member was nominally healthy, though immune exposures that went unrecorded were likely present. The donor was CMV seronegative and belonged to the group of roughly 330 seronegative cohort members. Each donor provided a peripheral blood sample, and peripheral blood mononuclear cells were used for TCR beta sequencing. The Qiagen DNeasy Blood Extraction Kit was used to extract genomic DNA from the blood cell samples. Libraries were constructed by the immunoSEQ multiplex PCR assay. For the multiplex PCR, a mixture combining 60 forward primers for TCR Vbeta segments and 13 reverse primers for TCR Jbeta segments was used. A multiplex PCR assay on genomic DNA amplified the CDR3 region of rearranged TCR beta genes. The amplified TCR beta libraries were sequenced on the Illumina HiSeq System as 87-base-pair reads. Under the source paper's analysis protocol: Across the 600 to 700 repertoires, a later analysis counted approximately 75 million unique TCR beta chains, approximately 10 million of which were shared by at least two donors. Raw reads were error-corrected and collapsed into unique sequences by a nearest-neighbor algorithm in which closely related sequences were merged to remove PCR and sequencing errors. To assign V, D and J gene segments, CDR3 sequences were aligned to IMGT reference sequences. For a sequence to be retained, a match of at least six nucleotides to both a V gene segment and a J gene segment was required. A rearrangement was called productive if the CDR3 had no stop codons and remained in frame with V and J, and every other rearrangement was called non-productive. CDR3 was defined according to IMGT convention as the region running from the second conserved V-encoded cysteine to the conserved J-encoded phenylalanine. In an earlier analysis of around 600 of the donors, sequences lacking an unambiguous match to a single V gene segment were excluded. An earlier analysis of several hundred of the donors called V segments functional above 56.7% productive rearrangements and segregating when the between-donor standard deviation exceeded 5%. A statistical classification framework was built for diagnosing cytomegalovirus status from the catalog of TCR beta chain sequences. In a later analysis, TCR nucleotide sequences were compared against IMGT/GENE-DB human TR gene sequences so that V and J genes could be assigned. The TCRdist pipeline was used in a later analysis to assign CDR3 sequences and most-parsimonious VDJ recombination scenarios. In a later analysis, every TCR beta chain was defined by the combination of its CDR3 amino acid sequence and its V-gene family, and reads without a unique V-gene family were dropped. As a way to deal with suspected cross-contamination and a sequencing artifact, a later analysis dropped 500 to 700 nucleotide sequences that were highly shared and had low generation probability. In a later analysis, a clonal expansion index for each public chain was calculated from normalized within-repertoire ranks of inferred template counts. In a later analysis, generation probabilities were computed using a VDJ recombination model fitted to out-of-frame rearrangements, and the results were checked against IGoR. In a later analysis, hypergeometric tests were used to score TCR-TCR, TCR-HLA and TCR-CMV co-occurrence, with a repertoire-size bias correction applied to TCR pairs. In a later analysis, false discovery rates were estimated by permuting HLA or CMV assignments 20 times. In a later analysis, co-occurring TCRs were grouped using DBSCAN, and TCRdist sequence similarity was added for clustering within HLA-allele-positive subsets. Co-occurrence clustering excluded repertoires with fewer than 30,000 or more than 120,000 public chains, plus five with anomalous nucleotide sharing. Entries here come from immuneACCESS through TCRdb and include only in-frame sequences with V and J called. Some clones fail to appear in such tables; in the studies checked, an unresolved V gene covers under half of the shortfall, and the cause of the remainder is unknown. The DNA gave D and trimming, while V, J and clone size come from that table. This sample holds 210,000 or so clones; 70% to 85% were observed only once. The top ten clones comprise about 0.58% of the sample.

The data belong to a study of cytomegalovirus exposure and HLA in healthy donors (TCRdb year 2017). As for the study more broadly: According to an earlier analysis of several hundred of the donors, some 180 million T cells yielded 117 million unique TCR beta sequences and approximately 300 Gb of sequence data. An early release that covered some 630 HLA-typed donors contained about 300 gigabases of sequencing data and approximately 85 million unique TCR sequences. Of the roughly 400 genotyped donors, 81% were placed in the genetic ancestry cluster associated with self-reported Caucasian donors. The study aimed to test whether cataloging public T cell receptors could reveal signatures of past pathogen exposure. The study profiled the T cell repertoires of 500 to 800 subjects by immunosequencing and related them to cytomegalovirus serostatus. Along with the roughly 670-subject first cohort, a separate validation cohort of over a hundred different subjects was used. High-throughput TCR immunosequencing, statistical association of individual TCRs with disease status, and machine learning were combined to predict cytomegalovirus infection status. In a later analysis, previously published TCR beta repertoires from several hundred donors were re-analyzed and high-resolution HLA genotyping was added so that TCR occurrence patterns could be studied. Rather than drawing on any new phenotypic data, the later analysis identified candidate immune exposures from TCR beta sequences and the way those sequences occurred across donors. An earlier analysis of 500 to 750 of the donors applied high-throughput TCR beta sequencing to assess whether each TCR beta V gene segment acted as functional or pseudogenic. Donor age, sex, ethnicity and CMV serostatus were compiled together with the repertoire data. A later genetic analysis took genome-wide SNP genotypes for about 65% of the 666 donors and used that subset as a discovery cohort. All discovery cohort repertoires had been generated using a single sequencing platform. Both class I and class II loci were covered by HLA typing, at four-digit resolution. The number of donors typed differed by locus, with about 629-630 for A, B, C, DRB1 and DQB1, 522 for DQA1, 606 for DPA1, and approximately 470 for DPB1. Because of strong linkage in the cohort, four to six DR-DQ haplotypes were treated as single units for association and clustering. Across 398 genotyped donors of the cohort, an average of approximately 240,000 unique TCR beta nucleotide sequences per donor were sequenced, and 15% to 20% of those sequences were non-productive.

What the study reported, not specific to this receptor: An association between a missense DCLRE1C variant and V-gene and J-gene trimming of TCR beta chains was found in a later genetic analysis and replicated in an independent cohort. Presence/absence analyses assumed roughly uniform sequencing depth across donors, an assumption that may not hold. A total of 164 TCR beta chains were listed by the study as associated with cytomegalovirus. A later analysis reported that several top co-occurrence clusters appeared linked to parvovirus B19, influenza, CMV and Epstein-Barr virus. A later analysis found that HLA-associated TCR beta chains were more clonally expanded and had lower generation probabilities than equally common non-associated chains. According to the authors, the approach could potentially be generalized to other disease states and immunological phenotypes. Linkage disequilibrium might explain the correlated functional status among segregating V segments, but an unknown experimental factor could not be excluded. The earlier analysis of approximately 540 of the donors excluded fewer than 20 rarely observed V segments, including chromosome 9 orphons, because counts were too low. Three of the identified cytomegalovirus-associated TCR beta chains were confirmed in vitro to be specific for cytomegalovirus antigens. According to a later analysis, most CMV-associated TCR beta chains appeared to be HLA-restricted, and the HLA associations seemed to be driven largely by CMV exposure. Compared with the approximately 600-donor mean, donors in an Asian-associated ancestry cluster had fewer N-insertions in productive TCRs, according to a later genetic analysis. The cohort was sequenced for TCR beta chains only, and without alpha or paired-chain data the features that could be detected were limited. A further reported finding was that TCR beta sequences accurately predicted the HLA-A and HLA-B alleles for most subjects in the first cohort. CMV serostatus was the only immune exposure information available for the cohort. Strong co-occurrence of HLA alleles, especially DR and DQ, made assigning TCR associations to individual alleles difficult. In a later analysis, around 15,000 TCR beta sequences were associated with specific HLA alleles at a false discovery rate of 0.05. In an earlier analysis of roughly 500 of the donors, most TCR beta V segments appeared in productive rearrangements about 87% or about 30% of the time, broadly matching IMGT annotations. Some IMGT-functional V segments, including TRBV6-2 and TRBV6-3, could not be distinguished by the 87-base-pair reads and were therefore excluded. The classifier was reported to diagnose cytomegalovirus status with high specificity and sensitivity in both the original and validation cohorts. Because HLA typing was missing for some donors at each locus, association tests included only the typed subset. According to a later analysis, TCR association rates differed among HLA loci, with DRB1 alleles showing the most associated TCRs and HLA-C alleles showing the fewest. A cluster of highly shared sequence variants was judged likely to be a technical artifact of the sequencing pipeline. Across donors, most TCR sequences were observed very rarely, whereas some public TCRs were present in many individuals.

Including the terminal cysteine and phenylalanine, the CDR3 comprises 16 residues. Only the CDR3 portion is preserved as DNA: 48 bases, with reading frame beginning at the first base. Trimming leaves V shorter by 5 bases and J shorter by 4 bases, with the junction holding 11 bases beyond the gene matches. Based on the germline V gene (reference sequence), the CDR1 and CDR2 sequences are LNHDA and SQIVND. The sequenced sample was PBMCs. The origin of this receptor is a woman between 35 and 50 years old in good health and CMV-seronegative. The sequence is built from TRBV19 and TRBJ1-5, with 7 junctional bases fitting TRBD1. For the CDR3, the sequence is CASSSLTGLPNQPQHF. The sequenced DNA is TGTGCCAGTAGTTCGTTGACAGGGCTCCCTAATCAGCCCCAGCATTTT.